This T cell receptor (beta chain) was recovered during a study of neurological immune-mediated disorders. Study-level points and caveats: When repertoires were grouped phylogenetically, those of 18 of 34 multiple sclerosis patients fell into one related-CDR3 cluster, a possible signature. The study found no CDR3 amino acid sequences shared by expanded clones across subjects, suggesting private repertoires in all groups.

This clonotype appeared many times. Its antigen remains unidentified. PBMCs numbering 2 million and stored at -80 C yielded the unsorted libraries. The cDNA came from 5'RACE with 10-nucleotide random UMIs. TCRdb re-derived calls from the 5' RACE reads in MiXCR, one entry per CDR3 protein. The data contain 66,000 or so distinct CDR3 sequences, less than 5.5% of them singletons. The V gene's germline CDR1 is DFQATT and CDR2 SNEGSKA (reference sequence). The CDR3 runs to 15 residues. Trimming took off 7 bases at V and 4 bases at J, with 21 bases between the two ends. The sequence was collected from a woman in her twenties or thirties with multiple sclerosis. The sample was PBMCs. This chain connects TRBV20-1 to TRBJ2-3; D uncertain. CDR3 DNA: TGCAGTGGCAGAGGCTCCAGTCGACCCTCAGATACGCAGTATTTT. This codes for CSGRGSSRPSDTQYF.